This entry describes one T cell receptor (beta chain). This clonotype was seen ten or more times. The target of this receptor is not known. There are no base qualities to consult, and no much larger clone falls within one base. The sample originates from a study of T cells in Graves' hyperthyroidism and ophthalmopathy (dated 2019 in TCRdb). Looking at the study overall: Peripheral blood was sampled at the time of initial diagnosis, prior to any treatment. The 75 to 100 discovery patients were divided at random into training and test sets in a 7:3 ratio. According to the paper, TCR Vbeta CDR3 sequencing was carried out on around 140 peripheral blood samples, which came from 40 to 45 ophthalmopathy, roughly 75 hyperthyroidism and roughly 17 progressor patients. Once sampling was done, hyperthyroidism patients were given methimazole at a starting dose of 30 mg daily, whereas ophthalmopathy patients were given high-dose intravenous methylprednisolone. TCR V-J signatures able to tell the groups apart were searched for in a discovery cohort of 90 to 100 patients, of whom roughly 42 had Graves' ophthalmopathy and around 57 had stable Graves' hyperthyroidism. Prospective prediction of ophthalmopathy was tested in an independent validation cohort of approximately 19 hyperthyroidism patients and 17 patients who later progressed to ophthalmopathy. Thyroid tissue and blood T-cell repertoires from about six Graves' hyperthyroidism patients were also compared in the study. General findings and caveats noted by the study authors: In validation, progression to ophthalmopathy was predicted by the model with roughly 71% sensitivity and nearly 75% specificity, a median of around 6.5 months before onset. No statistical method was used to fix the sample size in advance, and group allocation was not hidden from the investigators. Ophthalmopathy was separated from stable hyperthyroidism by a 13 V-J signature model, with 85% to 90% sensitivity and about 81% specificity obtained in cross-validation and 80%/75% obtained in testing. Most expanded thyroid clonotypes (frequency above 0.001) were also found in blood, which suggests that blood repertoires may mirror thyroid immune responses.

TCR beta CDR3 regions were amplified from RNA transcripts. The first round of RT-PCR for the TCR CDR3 was performed with the HTBI primer set and the Qiagen OneStep RT-PCR kit. Libraries were constructed in a second round of multiplex PCR, after which size selection and purification were performed. Sequencing of the libraries was done on an Illumina HiSeq2000 using paired-end 100 bp reads. Regarding the original processing steps: SOAPnuke was used to process the raw data, throwing out any read that contained adapters or uncalled bases, had a mean Phred below 15, or lacked an exact constant-primer or identifier match. COPE v1.2.5 was used to merge high-quality paired reads, and clonotypes were defined as unique nucleotide sequences. Clonotypes were aligned to IMGT TRBV, TRBD and TRBJ reference segments using MiTCR v1.1. The analysis included only V-J combinations with a frequency above 0.0001, which together covered about 99% of the repertoires. A TCS score was defined as the ratio between F50 (clonal expansion) and ExV (chaos), using BLOSUM62-based TCRdist between CDR3 peptides within each V-J. Welch's t-statistics and random forest reduced around 520 V-J features to under 15, which were used in a naive Bayes classifier (R e1071). TCRdb reanalyzed the raw reads on its own, using fastp at Q25 for trimming and MiXCR for clone calling, and kept in-frame beta chains. For every CDR3 protein sequence, its rows merge into one entry that carries the most common genes and DNA. These V and J calls are TCRdb output, not the study's own analysis. Counted in this sample were about 250,000 distinct CDR3 sequences; roughly 22% of them appeared once. Around 65% of the sample is in the top ten clones.

Ophthalmopathy patients had moderately to severely active disease, Clinical Activity Score of at least 3, NOSPECS grade of at least 4, and duration under 3 months. Patients with uncontrolled infections, other autoimmune diseases, pregnancy or lactation were excluded. Diagnoses relied on clinical symptoms, serum thyroxine and TRAb, thyroid ultrasound and orbital computed tomography. Ficoll-Paque density gradient centrifugation was used to isolate PBMCs from 9.5 to 10 ml of fresh peripheral blood. Total RNA was extracted with Trizol reagent, and quality was checked on an Agilent 2100 Bioanalyzer. The CDR3, cysteine through phenylalanine, is 15 amino acids long. The CDR3 DNA has 45 bases and is translated from base 1. V trim: 5 bases; J trim: 3 bases; unmatched bases: 7. CDR1 SGHNT and CDR2 YENEEA are derived from the germline V gene.

The TCR comes from a man aged 30 to 45 with Graves' ophthalmopathy. Sequencing was done on a sample of blood. The chain was built from TRBV11-3 and TRBJ1-3, and TRBD1 matches 7 of the central bases. The CDR3 here reads CASSPMGQRGNTIYF. Read as DNA, the sequence is TGTGCCAGCAGCCCCATGGGACAGCGTGGAAACACCATATATTTT.